This T cell receptor beta chain was observed in a study of cytomegalovirus exposure and HLA in healthy donors. Study outcomes and limitations: Most TCR sequences proved rare, with some public TCRs found in many donors. The study labeled 164 TCR beta chains cytomegalovirus-associated. For cytomegalovirus status, the classifier reportedly gave diagnoses with high specificity and sensitivity.

Trimming took 1 base from V and 0 from J, leaving 7 bases between them. The CDR3 spans 14 residues. CDR1 is SGHRS and CDR2 is YFSETQ in the germline V gene. In regard to this clone: The antigen is undetermined.

The assay was immunoSEQ multiplex PCR, and TCRdb's table has in-frame clones only and misses some. This sample has roughly 250,000 clones; 70% to 90% occur once, and the top ten carry around 1.2%. The receptor was derived from a woman aged 30 to 39 in good health and CMV-seropositive. Sequencing was carried out using PBMCs. This sequence joins TRBV5-1 and TRBJ1-1; a possible D gene is TRBD1 (5 bases). This chain's CDR3 is CASSLSRVNTEAFF. The CDR3 bases are TGCGCCAGCAGCTTGAGCAGGGTGAACACTGAAGCTTTCTTT.